This T cell receptor (beta chain) was profiled in a study of control samples from healthy donors and cancer patients. Repertoires were generated with immunoSEQ multiplex PCR, while TCRdb's copy carries only in-frame clones and drops some. Here the sample spans about 74,000 clones, roughly 90% being singletons. V dropped 5 bases and J dropped 8; count of bases not matched to a gene: 10. Germline CDR1 reads SGHTA; CDR2 reads FQGNSA. The CDR3 is 15 residues long. The receptor comes from a woman in her forties or fifties in good health. V gene TRBV7-2 combines with J gene TRBJ1-4, with 8 bases that match TRBD1. Sequenced input: blood. DNA of the CDR3: TGTGCCAGCAGCCTAGGGACAGGTCTAGGAGAAAAACTGTTTTTT. It yields the protein CASSLGTGLGEKLFF.